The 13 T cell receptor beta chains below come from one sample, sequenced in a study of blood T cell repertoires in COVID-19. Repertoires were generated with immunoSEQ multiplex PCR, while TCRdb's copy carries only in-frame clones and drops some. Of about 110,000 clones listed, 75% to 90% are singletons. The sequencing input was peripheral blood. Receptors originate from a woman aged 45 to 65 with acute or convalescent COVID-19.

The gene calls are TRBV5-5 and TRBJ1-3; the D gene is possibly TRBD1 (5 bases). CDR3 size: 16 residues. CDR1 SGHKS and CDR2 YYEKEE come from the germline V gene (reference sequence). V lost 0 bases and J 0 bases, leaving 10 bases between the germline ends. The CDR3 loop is CASSLEATASGNTIYF. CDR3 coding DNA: TGTGCCAGCAGCTTGGAGGCGACAGCCTCTGGAAACACCATATATTTT.

CDR3 DNA: TGCGCCAGCAGCCTAGCGGGGGGGTACCAAGAGACCCAGTACTTC. This encodes CASSLAGGYQETQYF. V and J are TRBV5-1 and TRBJ2-5; 12 positions agree with TRBD2. The CDR3 consists of 15 residues. The germline gives CDR1 SGHRS, CDR2 YFSETQ. The junction had 1 base not matched to a gene; V was cut back by 4 bases and J by 0 bases.

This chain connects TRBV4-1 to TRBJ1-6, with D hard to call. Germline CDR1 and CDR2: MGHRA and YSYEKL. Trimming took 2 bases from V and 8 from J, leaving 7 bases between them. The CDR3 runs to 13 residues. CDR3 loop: CASSQSPDSPLHF. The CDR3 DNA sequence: TGCGCCAGCAGCCAATCTCCCGATTCACCCCTCCACTTT.

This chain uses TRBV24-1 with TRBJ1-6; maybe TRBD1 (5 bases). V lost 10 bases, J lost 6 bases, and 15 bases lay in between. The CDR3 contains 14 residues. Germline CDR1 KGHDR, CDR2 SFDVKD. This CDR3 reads CATLITGVNSPLHF. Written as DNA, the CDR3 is TGTGCCACTTTGATAACGGGGGTTAATTCACCCCTCCACTTT.

As DNA, the CDR3 is TGTGCCATCAGTGAGTCGAAGGGTGGGGGGTTAAGGAATTCACCCCTCCACTTT. Residues: CAISESKGGGLRNSPLHF. The chain couples TRBV10-3 to TRBJ1-6; weak D call: TRBD1 (5 bases). Germline loops: CDR1 ENHRY, CDR2 SYGVKD. The CDR3 is 18 residues long. Trimming took 0 bases from V and 7 from J, leaving 19 bases between them.

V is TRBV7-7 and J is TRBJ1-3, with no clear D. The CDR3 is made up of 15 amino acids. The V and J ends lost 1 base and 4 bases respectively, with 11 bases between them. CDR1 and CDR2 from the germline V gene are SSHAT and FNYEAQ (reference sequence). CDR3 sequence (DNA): TGTGCCAGCAGCTTAGGTACTTTCCCGGGAAACACCATATATTTT. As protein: CASSLGTFPGNTIYF. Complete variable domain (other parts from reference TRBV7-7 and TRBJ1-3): GAGVSQSPRYKVTKRGQDVTLRCDPISSHATLYWYQQALGQGPEFLTYFNYEAQPDKSGLPSDRFSAERPEGSISTLTIQRTEQRDSAMYRCASSLGTFPGNTIYFGEGSWLTVV.

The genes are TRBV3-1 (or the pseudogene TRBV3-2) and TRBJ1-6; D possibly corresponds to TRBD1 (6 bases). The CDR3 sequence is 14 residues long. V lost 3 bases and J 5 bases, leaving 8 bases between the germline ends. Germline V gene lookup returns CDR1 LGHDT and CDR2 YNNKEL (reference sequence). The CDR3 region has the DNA TGTGCCAGCAGCCAGCAGGGGAATAATTCACCCCTCCACTTT. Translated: CASSQQGNNSPLHF.

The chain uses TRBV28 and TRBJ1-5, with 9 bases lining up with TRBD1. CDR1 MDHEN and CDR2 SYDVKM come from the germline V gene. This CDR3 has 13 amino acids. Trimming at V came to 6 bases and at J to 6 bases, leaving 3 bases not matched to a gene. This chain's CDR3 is CASRSQGAQPQHF. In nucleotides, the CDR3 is TGTGCCAGCAGATCACAGGGGGCTCAGCCCCAGCATTTT.

CDR3 sequence (DNA): TGTGCCAGCAGCTTGGAGAGGCAGGGGACTCAGCCCCAGCATTTT. Its protein product is CASSLERQGTQPQHF. The J gene is TRBJ1-5, the V gene TRBV5-5, with D perhaps TRBD1 (6 bases). V shed 0 bases and J shed 6 bases, with 13 bases lying between them. CDR1 and CDR2 (germline): SGHKS, YYEKEE (reference sequence). The CDR3 loop spans 15 amino acids.

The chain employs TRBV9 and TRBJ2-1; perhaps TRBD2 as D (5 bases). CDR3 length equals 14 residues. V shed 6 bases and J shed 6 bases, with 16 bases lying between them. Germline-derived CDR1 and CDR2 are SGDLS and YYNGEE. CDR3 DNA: TGTGCCAGCAAAAACGGGCTAGAGGGCAATGAGCAGTTCTTC. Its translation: CASKNGLEGNEQFF.

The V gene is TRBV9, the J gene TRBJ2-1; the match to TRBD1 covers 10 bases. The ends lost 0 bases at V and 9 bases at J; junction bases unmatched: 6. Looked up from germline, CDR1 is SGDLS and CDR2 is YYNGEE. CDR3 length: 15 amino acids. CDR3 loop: CASSVAGQGVSEQFF. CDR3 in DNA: TGTGCCAGCAGCGTAGCAGGACAGGGGGTCAGTGAGCAGTTCTTC.

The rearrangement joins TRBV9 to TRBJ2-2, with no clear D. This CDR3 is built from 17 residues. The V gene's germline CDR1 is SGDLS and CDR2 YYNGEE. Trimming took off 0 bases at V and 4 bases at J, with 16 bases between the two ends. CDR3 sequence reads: CASSVALHARGTGELFF. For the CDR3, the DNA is TGTGCCAGCAGCGTAGCGTTGCACGCACGAGGCACCGGGGAGCTGTTTTTT.

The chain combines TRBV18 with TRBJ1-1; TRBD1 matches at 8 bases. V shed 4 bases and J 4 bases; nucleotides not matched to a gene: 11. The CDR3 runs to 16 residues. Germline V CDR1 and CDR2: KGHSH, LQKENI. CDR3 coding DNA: TGTGCCAGCTCACTGGCACAGGGGGTCCGTGCCACTGAAGCTTTCTTT. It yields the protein CASSLAQGVRATEAFF.